One and the same sample provided the 17 T cell receptor beta chains below, sequenced in a study of early T cells in non-severe SARS-CoV-2 infection. MiXCR, applied by TCRdb to the 5' RACE reads, yields one record per CDR3 protein. The repertoire holds about 76,000 distinct CDR3 sequences, with approximately 10% as singletons. The sample consisted of whole blood. All receptors derive from an adult who was a healthcare worker with PCR-confirmed SARS-CoV-2 infection or an uninfected control (not recorded which).

The V gene is TRBV29-1, the J gene TRBJ1-4, with unresolved D. The CDR3 contains 14 residues. Germline values: CDR1 SQVTM, CDR2 ANQGSEA. Trimming removed 1 base from V and 5 bases from J, with 11 bases in between. CDR3 nucleotide sequence: TGCAGCGTTGAAGGGACGGAGGAAAATGAAAAACTGTTTTTT. Translation gives CSVEGTEENEKLFF.

This chain uses TRBV10-3 with TRBJ1-4; D is unresolved. This CDR3 comprises 13 residues. CDR1 is ENHRY and CDR2 is SYGVKD in the germline V gene. V was pared by 4 bases and J by 3 bases, with 6 bases between. The CDR3 DNA is TGTGCCATCAGTGCGCGTTCTAATGAAAAACTGTTTTTT. Its translation is CAISARSNEKLFF.

The V call is TRBV19, the J call TRBJ2-1, with 13 bases aligning to TRBD2. CDR1 and CDR2 (germline): LNHDA, SQIVND (reference sequence). The CDR3 sequence is 15 residues long. V lost 3 bases and J lost 8; bases outside the gene matches: 4. The CDR3 coding sequence is TGTGCCAGTAGTATTGTAACTAGCGGGGGGGATGAGCAGTTCTTC. This encodes CASSIVTSGGDEQFF.

V usage is TRBV2 and J usage is TRBJ2-3, with a possible D match to TRBD2 (6 bases). V lost 1 base and J lost 2, with 13 bases in between. Germline CDR1 and CDR2: SNHLY and FYNNEI. The CDR3 is 16 amino acids. For the CDR3, the DNA is TGTGCCAGCAGTGAAGTCGTGGGAGGTTCCACAGATACGCAGTATTTT. Its protein is CASSEVVGGSTDTQYF.

This clonotype was counted many times. The chain combines TRBV3-1 with TRBJ2-7; the D gene is possibly TRBD2 (6 bases). CDR3 length equals 12 residues. V gave up 4 bases and J gave up 7 bases, with 11 bases separating them. CDR1 is LGHDT, CDR2 YNNKEL, per germline (reference sequence). The CDR3 DNA follows: TGTGCCAGCAGCCCCGGACTATGGGAGCAGTACTTC. Residues: CASSPGLWEQYF.

The chain carries TRBV19 and TRBJ1-5, with D tentatively TRBD1 (5 bases). The CDR3 length is 15 residues. Germline V gene data show CDR1 as LNHDA and CDR2 as SQIVND (reference sequence). Between the trimmed V and J ends, which lost 6 bases and 5 bases, there was a span of 17 bases. In nucleotides, the CDR3 is TGTGCCAGTAGCCTGGGGCGGACTCCAGATCAGCCCCAGCATTTT. Protein: CASSLGRTPDQPQHF.

This clonotype was observed a few times. CDR3 region: CASSLDYRDSSGNTIYF. CDR3 nucleotide sequence: TGTGCCAGCAGCCTCGATTACCGGGACAGTTCTGGAAACACCATATATTTT. This chain joins TRBV3-1 and TRBJ1-3, with 7 bases identical to TRBD1. Germline values: CDR1 LGHDT, CDR2 YNNKEL (reference sequence). The CDR3 extends over 17 amino acids. J was trimmed by 1 base and V by 4 bases; bases with no gene match: 10.

This clonotype was counted ten times or more. V and J are TRBV13 and TRBJ1-1; D perhaps matches TRBD1 (5 bases). The CDR3 covers 14 residues. Germline-derived CDR1 and CDR2 are PRHDT and FYEKMQ (reference sequence). V lost 5 bases to trimming and J lost 1 base, with 11 bases between them. CDR3 protein: CASSTGPANTEAFF. The CDR3 region has the DNA TGTGCCAGCAGCACGGGACCGGCGAACACTGAAGCTTTCTTT.

The chain employs TRBV6-5 and TRBJ2-1, with 9 bases lining up with TRBD1. V was pared by 6 bases and J by 7 bases, with 10 bases of the junction left unmatched. The CDR3 has 15 amino acids. Germline assignment: CDR1 MNHEY and CDR2 SVGAGI. The CDR3 DNA sequence: TGTGCCAGCAGGCACCGGGACAGGGTGGCAAATGAGCAGTTCTTC. It encodes CASRHRDRVANEQFF.

J is TRBJ1-3 and V is TRBV20-1; D is unclear. Trimming took off 3 bases at V and 2 bases at J, with 8 bases between the two ends. Per the germline V gene, CDR1 is DFQATT and CDR2 is SNEGSKA (reference sequence). CDR3 length: 13 amino acids. CDR3 sequence: CSASRGTGNTIYF. The DNA of the CDR3 is TGCAGTGCTAGTCGGGGAACTGGAAACACCATATATTTT.

This clonotype was observed many times. The chain combines TRBV15 with TRBJ1-1, with 7 bases identical to TRBD1. CDR3 size: 20 residues. Germline CDR1 is LNHNV and CDR2 is YYDKDF (reference sequence). Losses at the gene ends were 0 bases for V and 0 bases for J; bases not matched to a gene: 16. CDR3 in DNA: TGTGCCACCAGCAGAGATCTAGGGGGCATAGTCTCTTTAATGAACACTGAAGCTTTCTTT. Its protein product is CATSRDLGGIVSLMNTEAFF.

This clonotype was counted a few times. This chain uses TRBV5-1 with TRBJ1-1, with D maybe TRBD1 (5 bases). Between the trimmed V and J ends, which lost 0 bases and 5 bases, there was a span of 11 bases. The CDR3 totals 14 residues. The V gene's germline CDR1 is SGHRS and CDR2 YFSETQ. CDR3 sequence: CASSLEAWGTEAFF. Here the CDR3 DNA reads TGCGCCAGCAGCTTGGAGGCATGGGGGACTGAAGCTTTCTTT.

The chain employs TRBV6-1 and TRBJ2-7, with D possibly matching TRBD1 (5 bases). CDR1 and CDR2 from the germline V gene are MNHNS and SASEGT. V gave up 2 bases and J gave up 0 bases, with 11 bases separating them. The CDR3 contains 15 residues. The CDR3, as DNA: TGTGCCAGCAGTGAACAGACAGCCCCCTCCTACGAGCAGTACTTC. Translation: CASSEQTAPSYEQYF.

Regarding this clonotype: An end of the junction differs from the germline gene, which may be a read error. The chain carries TRBV6-1 and TRBJ1-1, with 9 bases identical to TRBD1. The CDR3 loop spans 12 amino acids. Germline lookup yields CDR1 MNHNS and CDR2 SASEGT. CDR3 sequence reads: CASSEEPGQGIF. The CDR3 DNA sequence: TGTGCCAGCAGTGAAGAGCCCGGACAGGGGATTTTT.

The J gene is TRBJ1-1, the V gene TRBV6-5, with D possibly TRBD1 on 6 matching bases. The CDR3 is 12 residues long. Germline V gene sequence: CDR1 MNHEY, CDR2 SVGAGI. V was pared by 6 bases and J by 5 bases, with 10 bases between. CDR3 amino acids: CASSEGGTEAFF. In DNA, the CDR3 is TGTGCCAGCAGCGAAGGGGGGACTGAAGCTTTCTTT.

This clonotype was recorded at least ten times. The V gene is TRBV27, the J gene TRBJ1-3; TRBD1 is a possible D gene (5 bases). V shed 6 bases and J shed 0 bases, with 12 bases lying between them. Germline assignment: CDR1 MNHEY and CDR2 SMNVEV (reference sequence). The CDR3 has 15 residues. In DNA form, the CDR3 reads TGTGCCAGCAGAGCTGCAGGGTTCTCTGGAAACACCATATATTTT. Protein product: CASRAAGFSGNTIYF.

This clonotype came up many times. The rearrangement joins TRBV11-2 to TRBJ2-7; D ambiguous. The CDR3 consists of 15 residues. The V end lost 0 bases, the J end lost 2 bases, and 11 bases lay between the germline ends. Germline V gene sequence: CDR1 SGHAT, CDR2 FQNNGV. The CDR3 here is CASSLDRSIPYEQYF. Here the CDR3 DNA reads TGTGCCAGCAGCTTAGATCGTAGTATCCCCTACGAGCAGTACTTC.